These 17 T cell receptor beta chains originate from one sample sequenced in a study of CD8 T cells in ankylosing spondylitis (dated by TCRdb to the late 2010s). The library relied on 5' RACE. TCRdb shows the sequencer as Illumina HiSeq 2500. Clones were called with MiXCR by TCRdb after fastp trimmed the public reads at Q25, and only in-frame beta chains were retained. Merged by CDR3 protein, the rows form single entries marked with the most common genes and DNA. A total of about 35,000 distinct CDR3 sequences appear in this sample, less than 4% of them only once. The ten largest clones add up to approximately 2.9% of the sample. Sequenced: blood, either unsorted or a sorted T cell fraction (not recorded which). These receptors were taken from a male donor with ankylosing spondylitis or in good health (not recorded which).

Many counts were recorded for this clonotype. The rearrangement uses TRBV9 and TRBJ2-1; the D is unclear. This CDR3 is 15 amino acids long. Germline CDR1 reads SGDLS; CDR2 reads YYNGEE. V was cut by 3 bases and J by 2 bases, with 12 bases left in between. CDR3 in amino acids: CASSGASFPYNEQFF. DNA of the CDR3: TGTGCCAGCAGCGGAGCCTCTTTCCCCTACAATGAGCAGTTCTTC.

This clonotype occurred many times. The CDR3 here is CASSVGGTSAHNEQFF. The DNA for the CDR3 is TGTGCCAGCAGCGTCGGAGGGACTAGCGCGCACAATGAGCAGTTCTTC. The V and J genes are TRBV9 and TRBJ2-1; 10 positions match TRBD2. The CDR3 has 16 amino acids. V shed 2 bases, J shed 5 bases, and the junction held 7 bases outside the gene matches. Germline assignment: CDR1 SGDLS and CDR2 YYNGEE. Full variable domain (remainder filled in from reference TRBV9 and TRBJ2-1): DSGVTQTPKHLITATGQRVTLRCSPRSGDLSVYWYQQSLDQGLQFLIQYYNGEERAKGNILERFSAQQFPDLHSELNLSSLELGDSALYFCASSVGGTSAHNEQFFGPGTRLTVL.

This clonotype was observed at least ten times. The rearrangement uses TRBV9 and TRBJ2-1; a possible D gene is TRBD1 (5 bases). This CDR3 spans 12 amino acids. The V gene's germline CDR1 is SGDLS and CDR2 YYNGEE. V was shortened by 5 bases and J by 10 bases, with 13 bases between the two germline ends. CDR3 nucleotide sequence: TGTGCCAGCAGTCCCAGGGAACGGGAGCAGTTCTTC. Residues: CASSPREREQFF.

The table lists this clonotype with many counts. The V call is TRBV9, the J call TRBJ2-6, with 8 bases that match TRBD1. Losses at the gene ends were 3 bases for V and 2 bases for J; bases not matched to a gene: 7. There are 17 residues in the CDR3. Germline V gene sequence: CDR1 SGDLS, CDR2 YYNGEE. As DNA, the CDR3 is TGTGCCAGCAGCGCTGGACAGGGTGGCACTGGGGCCAACGTCCTGACTTTC. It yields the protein CASSAGQGGTGANVLTF.

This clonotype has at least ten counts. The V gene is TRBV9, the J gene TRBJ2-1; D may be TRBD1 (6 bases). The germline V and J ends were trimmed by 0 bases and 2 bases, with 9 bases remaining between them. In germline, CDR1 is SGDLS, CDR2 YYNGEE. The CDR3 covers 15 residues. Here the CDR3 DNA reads TGTGCCAGCAGCGTAGGGCACAGGGCCTACAATGAGCAGTTCTTC. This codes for CASSVGHRAYNEQFF.

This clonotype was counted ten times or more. Written as DNA, the CDR3 is TGTGCCAGCAGCGTCGAGGGGGGCGGGGTAGCCAAAAACATTCAGTACTTC. It codes for CASSVEGGGVAKNIQYF. This chain links TRBV9 with TRBJ2-4, with D perhaps given as TRBD1 or TRBD2 (6 bases each). V lost 2 bases and J 0 bases, leaving 15 bases between the germline ends. The CDR3 spans 17 residues. Per the germline V gene, CDR1 is SGDLS and CDR2 is YYNGEE. The full variable domain, in which reference TRBV9 and TRBJ2-4 provide the parts outside the CDR3, is DSGVTQTPKHLITATGQRVTLRCSPRSGDLSVYWYQQSLDQGLQFLIQYYNGEERAKGNILERFSAQQFPDLHSELNLSSLELGDSALYFCASSVEGGGVAKNIQYFGAGTRLSVL.

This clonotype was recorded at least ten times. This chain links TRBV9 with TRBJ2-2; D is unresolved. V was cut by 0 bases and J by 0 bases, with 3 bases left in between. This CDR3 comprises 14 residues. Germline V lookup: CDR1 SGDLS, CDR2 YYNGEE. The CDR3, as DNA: TGTGCCAGCAGCGTAGCTGCGAACACCGGGGAGCTGTTTTTT. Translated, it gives CASSVAANTGELFF.

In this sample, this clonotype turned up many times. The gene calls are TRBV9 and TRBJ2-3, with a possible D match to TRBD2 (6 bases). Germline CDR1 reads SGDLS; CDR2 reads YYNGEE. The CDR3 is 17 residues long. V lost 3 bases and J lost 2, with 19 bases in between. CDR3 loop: CASSGGYGGGTTDTQYF. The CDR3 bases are TGTGCCAGCAGCGGGGGGTATGGCGGCGGGACCACAGATACGCAGTATTTT.

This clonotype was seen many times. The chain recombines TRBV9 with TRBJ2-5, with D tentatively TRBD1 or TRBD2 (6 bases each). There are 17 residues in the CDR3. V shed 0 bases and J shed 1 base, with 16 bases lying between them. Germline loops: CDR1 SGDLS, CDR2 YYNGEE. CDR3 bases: TGTGCCAGCAGCGTAGATCCCAATGGGGGGCTCCAAGAGACCCAGTACTTC. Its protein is CASSVDPNGGLQETQYF.

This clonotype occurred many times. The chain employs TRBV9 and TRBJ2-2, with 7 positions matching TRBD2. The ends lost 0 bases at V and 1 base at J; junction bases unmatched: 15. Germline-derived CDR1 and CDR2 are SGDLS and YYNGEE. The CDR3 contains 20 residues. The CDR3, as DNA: TGTGCCAGCAGCGTAGAACGGGGGATATGGGACTACAAGAACACCGGGGAGCTGTTTTTT. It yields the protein CASSVERGIWDYKNTGELFF.

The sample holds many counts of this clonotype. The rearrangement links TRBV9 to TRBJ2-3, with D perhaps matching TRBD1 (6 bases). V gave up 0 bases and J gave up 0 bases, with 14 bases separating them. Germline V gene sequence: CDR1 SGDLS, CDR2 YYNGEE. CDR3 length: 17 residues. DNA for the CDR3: TGTGCCAGCAGCGTAGCGGGGCAGGGACAAAGCACAGATACGCAGTATTTT. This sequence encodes CASSVAGQGQSTDTQYF. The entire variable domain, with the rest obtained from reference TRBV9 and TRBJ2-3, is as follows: DSGVTQTPKHLITATGQRVTLRCSPRSGDLSVYWYQQSLDQGLQFLIQYYNGEERAKGNILERFSAQQFPDLHSELNLSSLELGDSALYFCASSVAGQGQSTDTQYFGPGTRLTVL.

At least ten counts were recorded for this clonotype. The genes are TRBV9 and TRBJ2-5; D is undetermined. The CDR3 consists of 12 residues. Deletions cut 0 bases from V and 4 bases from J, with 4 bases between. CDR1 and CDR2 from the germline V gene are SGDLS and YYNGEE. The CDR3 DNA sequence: TGTGCCAGCAGCGTAGACGGAGAGACCCAGTACTTC. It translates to CASSVDGETQYF.

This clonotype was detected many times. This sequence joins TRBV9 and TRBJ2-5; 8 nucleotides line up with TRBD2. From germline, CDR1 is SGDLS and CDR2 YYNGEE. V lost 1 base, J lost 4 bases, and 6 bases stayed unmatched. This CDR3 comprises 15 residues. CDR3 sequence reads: CASSVSSGSRETQYF. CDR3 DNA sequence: TGTGCCAGCAGCGTATCGAGCGGGAGCAGAGAGACCCAGTACTTC. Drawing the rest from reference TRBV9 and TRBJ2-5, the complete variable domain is DSGVTQTPKHLITATGQRVTLRCSPRSGDLSVYWYQQSLDQGLQFLIQYYNGEERAKGNILERFSAQQFPDLHSELNLSSLELGDSALYFCASSVSSGSRETQYFGPGTRLLVL.

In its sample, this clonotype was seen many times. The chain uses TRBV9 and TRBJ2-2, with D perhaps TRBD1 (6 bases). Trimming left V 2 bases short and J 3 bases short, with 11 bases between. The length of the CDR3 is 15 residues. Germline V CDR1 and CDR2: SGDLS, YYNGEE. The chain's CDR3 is CASSVEGVYTGELFF. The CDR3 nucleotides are TGTGCCAGCAGCGTTGAGGGGGTTTACACCGGGGAGCTGTTTTTT.

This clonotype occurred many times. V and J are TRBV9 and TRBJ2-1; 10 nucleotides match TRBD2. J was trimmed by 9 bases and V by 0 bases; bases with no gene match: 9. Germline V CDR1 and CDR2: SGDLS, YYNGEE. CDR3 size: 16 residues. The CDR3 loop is CASSVAASGSEGEQFF. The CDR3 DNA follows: TGTGCCAGCAGCGTAGCGGCTAGCGGGAGTGAGGGTGAGCAGTTCTTC. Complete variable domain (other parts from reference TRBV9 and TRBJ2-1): DSGVTQTPKHLITATGQRVTLRCSPRSGDLSVYWYQQSLDQGLQFLIQYYNGEERAKGNILERFSAQQFPDLHSELNLSSLELGDSALYFCASSVAASGSEGEQFFGPGTRLTVL.

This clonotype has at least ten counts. The CDR3 region has the DNA TGTGCCAGCAGCACCACCCCAGGGGGGGCAGAGACCCAGTACTTC. Its translation is CASSTTPGGAETQYF. The chain links TRBV9 to TRBJ2-5; D is perhaps TRBD1 or TRBD2 (7 bases each). V was pared by 4 bases and J by 4 bases, with 17 bases between. Germline assignment: CDR1 SGDLS and CDR2 YYNGEE. The CDR3 totals 15 residues.

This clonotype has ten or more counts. As DNA, the CDR3 is TGTGCCAGCAGCGAAGCGGGGGGCGGTTTAGAGCAGTTCTTC. It is translated as CASSEAGGGLEQFF. V and J are TRBV9 and TRBJ2-1, with TRBD2 matching 9 bases. Germline CDR1 is SGDLS and CDR2 is YYNGEE. V was clipped by 3 bases and J by 10 bases; unmatched bases: 8. The CDR3 runs 14 residues.